Listed here are 30 T cell receptor beta chains from one sample, sequenced in a study of T cell repertoires in ileal Crohn's disease. Time point of the sample: inflamed ileum from the surgical specimen. TCRdb's copy holds only in-frame clones and misses some; the assay was immunoSEQ multiplex PCR. The data show 16,000 or so clones, roughly nine tenths seen once. Sequencing used ileal tissue. The receptors were gathered from an adult with Crohn's disease.

V and J are TRBV11-2 and TRBJ2-1; TRBD2 aligns across 12 bases. Unmatched junction bases numbered 8, after V lost 5 bases and J lost 6 bases. The germline V gene has CDR1 SGHAT and CDR2 FQNNGV. CDR3 length equals 16 residues. CDR3 DNA: TGTGCCAGCAGCCAGCAACTAGCGGGGGGCCTCAATGAGCAGTTCTTC. Translated, it gives CASSQQLAGGLNEQFF.

V and J are TRBV18 and TRBJ2-5, with D possibly TRBD2 on 6 matching bases. This CDR3 is built from 19 residues. V was clipped by 2 bases and J by 2 bases, with 24 bases between them. CDR1 and CDR2 from the germline V gene are KGHSH and LQKENI. CDR3 coding DNA: TGTGCCAGCTCACCAAGACTTGGATCGGGGCGGGGAGCGCAAGAGACCCAGTACTTC. This codes for CASSPRLGSGRGAQETQYF.

The chain couples TRBV9 to TRBJ1-1; 9 nucleotides agree with TRBD1. The junction had 12 bases not matched to a gene; V was cut back by 5 bases and J by 1 base. The CDR3 loop spans 17 amino acids. The germline CDR1 and CDR2 sequences are SGDLS and YYNGEE. The CDR3 spells CASSPNIGGQGNTEAFF. The CDR3 nucleotides read TGTGCCAGCAGTCCTAATATCGGGGGACAGGGGAACACTGAAGCTTTCTTT.

The chain joins TRBV2 to TRBJ2-7, with D possibly TRBD2 on 6 matching bases. The V gene's germline CDR1 is SNHLY and CDR2 FYNNEI. Trimming took 4 bases from V and 6 from J, leaving 16 bases between them. CDR3 length: 14 amino acids. This chain's CDR3 is CASSGGGLSGEQYF. In nucleotides, the CDR3 is TGTGCCAGCAGTGGGGGAGGACTTTCCGGCGAGCAGTACTTC.

The J gene is TRBJ2-7, the V gene TRBV10-3; TRBD1 is a possible D gene (7 bases). Germline-derived CDR1 and CDR2 are ENHRY and SYGVKD. The V end lost 10 bases, the J end lost 5 bases, and 21 bases lay between the germline ends. The length of the CDR3 is 14 residues. CDR3 DNA: TGTGCCACCCAACACGGGGGACAGTCTGACGAGCAGTACTTC. It codes for CATQHGGQSDEQYF.

J is TRBJ1-5 and V is TRBV28, with a tentative D call TRBD1 (5 bases). The V gene's germline CDR1 is MDHEN and CDR2 SYDVKM. The CDR3 totals 16 residues. V was trimmed by 2 bases and J by 4 bases, leaving 15 bases between them. The DNA of the CDR3 is TGTGCCAGCAGTTTAGGGTGGACCTCAGGGAATCAGCCCCAGCATTTT. Residues: CASSLGWTSGNQPQHF.

This sequence joins TRBV7-9 and TRBJ2-1; a possible D gene is TRBD1 (6 bases). There are 17 residues in the CDR3. V was pared by 2 bases and J by 5 bases, with 19 bases between. Germline CDR1 SEHNR, CDR2 FQNEAQ (reference sequence). Written as DNA, the CDR3 is TGTGCCAGCAGCTTAACCTCAGGGGAATCTTCAAACAATGAGCAGTTCTTC. Translating it yields CASSLTSGESSNNEQFF.

The V and J genes are TRBV2 and TRBJ2-5, with D uncertain. CDR3 length: 15 residues. With 6 bases removed from V and 2 bases from J, the gap between germline ends came to 16 bases. From germline, CDR1 is SNHLY and CDR2 FYNNEI. CDR3 in DNA: TGTGCCAGCAGGCCCACGGCACTTAATCAAGAGACCCAGTACTTC. Translated, it gives CASRPTALNQETQYF.

The chain recombines TRBV4-3 with TRBJ2-5; 11 positions match TRBD1. Trimming cost V 4 bases and J 5 bases; bases outside gene matches: 6. The CDR3 loop spans 15 amino acids. Looked up from germline, CDR1 is LGHNA and CDR2 is YSLEER. The CDR3, as DNA: TGCGCCAGCAGCCGCGGACAGGGGGCAGGGGAGACCCAGTACTTC. Translating gives CASSRGQGAGETQYF.

V and J are TRBV5-1 and TRBJ2-1, with D perhaps assigned TRBD1 or TRBD2 (5 bases each). This CDR3 comprises 15 residues. The V end lost 4 bases, the J end lost 0 bases, and 11 bases lay between the germline ends. Germline values: CDR1 SGHRS, CDR2 YFSETQ. In nucleotides, the CDR3 is TGCGCCAGCAGCGGCGAGGGGAACTCCTACAATGAGCAGTTCTTC. This translates into CASSGEGNSYNEQFF. Supplemented by reference TRBV5-1 and TRBJ2-1, the full variable domain reads KAGVTQTPRYLIKTRGQQVTLSCSPISGHRSVSWYQQTPGQGLQFLFEYFSETQRNKGNFPGRFSGRQFSNSRSEMNVSTLELGDSALYLCASSGEGNSYNEQFFGPGTRLTVL.

This chain uses TRBV18 with TRBJ1-6; no clear D gene. Trimming stripped 6 bases from V and 6 bases from J, with 9 bases between. Germline V gene lookup returns CDR1 KGHSH and CDR2 LQKENI. The CDR3 totals 13 residues. CDR3 residues: CASSGKSNSPLHF. The CDR3 coding sequence is TGTGCCAGCTCGGGAAAAAGTAATTCACCCCTCCACTTT. The variable domain in full, with the rest retrieved from reference TRBV18 and TRBJ1-6, is NAGVMQNPRHLVRRRGQEARLRCSPMKGHSHVYWYRQLPEEGLKFMVYLQKENIIDESGMPKERFSAEFPKEGPSILRIQQVVRGDSAAYFCASSGKSNSPLHFGNGTRLTVT.

V is TRBV4-2 and J is TRBJ2-3; weak D call: TRBD1 (6 bases). Looked up from germline, CDR1 is LGHNA and CDR2 is YNFKEQ. This CDR3 contains 16 residues. V was trimmed by 5 bases and J by 0 bases, leaving 15 bases between them. The CDR3 DNA follows: TGTGCCAGCAGCGTCCGGGACACTCTTAGCACAGATACGCAGTATTTT. This codes for CASSVRDTLSTDTQYF.

The chain uses TRBV6-5 and TRBJ2-3, with TRBD2 matching 10 bases. Looked up from germline, CDR1 is MNHEY and CDR2 is SVGAGI. The CDR3 covers 16 residues. J gave up 4 bases and V 0 bases, and 4 bases lay outside the gene matches. Written as DNA, the CDR3 is TGTGCCAGCAGTTACTCGTCTAGCGGGGGCGCAGATACGCAGTATTTT. Translation: CASSYSSSGGADTQYF.

The chain links TRBV10-3 to TRBJ1-2, with D maybe TRBD1 (6 bases). The germline gives CDR1 ENHRY, CDR2 SYGVKD. The V gene lost 5 bases and the J gene lost 0 bases, with 10 bases spanning the gap. CDR3 size: 14 residues. DNA for the CDR3: TGTGCCATCAGTCCCGGACAGTCTAACTATGGCTACACCTTC. Translated: CAISPGQSNYGYTF.

Only one count was recorded for this clone. The rearrangement joins TRBV7-3 to TRBJ2-7; D uncertain. The CDR3 is made up of 14 amino acids. Trimming cost V 6 bases and J 1 base, with 13 bases left between them. Germline-derived CDR1 and CDR2 are SGHTA and FQGTGA. CDR3 sequence reads: CASSPGVGSYEQYF. CDR3 nucleotide sequence: TGTGCCAGCAGTCCAGGCGTCGGATCCTACGAGCAGTACTTC.

The rearrangement links TRBV11-3 to TRBJ2-3; perhaps TRBD1 as D (5 bases). Germline V lookup: CDR1 SGHNT, CDR2 YENEEA. Trimming shortened V by 2 bases and J by 1 base, and 10 bases separated the two germline ends. The CDR3 is 15 amino acids. CDR3 residues: CASSLRGSGTDTQYF. In DNA, the CDR3 is TGTGCCAGCAGCTTAAGGGGCTCGGGCACAGATACGCAGTATTTT.

The chain combines TRBV5-1 with TRBJ1-3, with D perhaps TRBD1 (6 bases). The V end lost 4 bases, the J end lost 4 bases, and 18 bases lay between the germline ends. This CDR3 contains 16 residues. The germline V gene encodes CDR1 SGHRS and CDR2 YFSETQ. The CDR3, as DNA: TGCGCCAGCAGCCCGACCTCGGCAGGGGTAGGAAACACCATATATTTT. It encodes CASSPTSAGVGNTIYF.

The V call is TRBV18, the J call TRBJ1-4; TRBD1 aligns across 9 bases. Germline loops: CDR1 KGHSH, CDR2 LQKENI. The length of the CDR3 is 16 residues. V dropped 4 bases and J dropped 8; count of bases not matched to a gene: 11. The CDR3 protein is CASSLRRDRVQEKLFF. The CDR3 DNA follows: TGTGCCAGCTCACTCCGCCGGGACAGGGTGCAAGAAAAACTGTTTTTT.

This rearrangement joins TRBV18 to TRBJ1-4; 9 bases map to TRBD1. Germline V gene sequence: CDR1 KGHSH, CDR2 LQKENI. This CDR3 has 16 amino acids. V gave up 5 bases and J gave up 7 bases; unmatched junction bases: 11. The CDR3 protein is CASSALGQGGSEKLFF. CDR3 nucleotides: TGTGCCAGCTCAGCTCTGGGACAGGGCGGTTCTGAAAAACTGTTTTTT.

The chain has TRBV10-3 and TRBJ2-2; 8 bases line up with TRBD1. V lost 0 bases, J lost 5 bases, and 8 bases stayed unmatched. This CDR3 region has 17 residues. CDR1 ENHRY and CDR2 SYGVKD come from the germline V gene. CDR3 residues: CAISESFGRGRTGELFF. CDR3 DNA sequence: TGTGCCATCAGTGAGTCGTTTGGCAGGGGGCGGACCGGGGAGCTGTTTTTT.

The chain couples TRBV11-3 to TRBJ1-1; 7 bases match TRBD1. This CDR3 has 13 residues. CDR1 and CDR2 from the germline V gene are SGHNT and YENEEA. The trim removed 5 bases at V and 4 bases at J, leaving 4 bases unmatched. The CDR3 loop is CASSRQGGTEAFF. The CDR3 DNA sequence: TGTGCCAGCAGCCGTCAGGGGGGCACTGAAGCTTTCTTT.

The chain has TRBV2 and TRBJ2-7; 10 bases match TRBD1. The V gene end was trimmed by 5 bases and the J gene end by 2 bases; junction bases not matched to a gene: 9. CDR1 and CDR2 (germline): SNHLY, FYNNEI. The CDR3 totals 16 residues. CDR3 DNA: TGTGCCAGCAGTAGAGAAGGGGGGACAGGGGCCTACGAGCAGTACTTC. Protein: CASSREGGTGAYEQYF.

The CDR3, as DNA: TGTGCCAGCAGCTTAAATGGGGGGTTCGGCTACACCTTC. Encoded protein: CASSLNGGFGYTF. The chain carries TRBV7-9 and TRBJ1-2; D is perhaps TRBD1 (5 bases). The V end lost 2 bases, the J end lost 8 bases, and 12 bases lay between the germline ends. The CDR3 totals 13 residues. Germline V gene sequence: CDR1 SEHNR, CDR2 FQNEAQ (reference sequence). The whole variable domain, filled in from reference TRBV7-9 and TRBJ1-2, reads DTGVSQNPRHKITKRGQNVTFRCDPISEHNRLYWYRQTLGQGPEFLTYFQNEAQLEKSRLLSDRFSAERPKGSFSTLEIQRTEQGDSAMYLCASSLNGGFGYTFGSGTRLTVV.

Here the CDR3 DNA reads TGTGCCAGCAGCCGGGGGCAGTACAATGAGCAGTTCTTC. Translating it yields CASSRGQYNEQFF. The chain carries TRBV7-2 and TRBJ2-1, with D perhaps assigned TRBD1 or TRBD2 (6 bases each). This CDR3 spans 13 amino acids. V gave up 5 bases and J gave up 4 bases, with 9 bases separating them. Germline V gives CDR1 SGHTA, CDR2 FQGNSA.

V gene TRBV28 combines with J gene TRBJ2-2; D perhaps matches TRBD2 (6 bases). Germline CDR1 MDHEN, CDR2 SYDVKM. Between the trimmed V and J ends, which lost 3 bases and 3 bases, there was a span of 26 bases. CDR3 length equals 20 residues. Here the CDR3 DNA reads TGTGCCAGCAGTTTTACGGCCGGCTATTATACGGGGGTCCACACCGGGGAGCTGTTTTTT. Protein: CASSFTAGYYTGVHTGELFF.

CDR3: CATLAGGTDTQYF. CDR3 coding DNA: TGTGCCACCTTAGCGGGGGGGACAGATACGCAGTATTTT. V and J are TRBV10-3 and TRBJ2-3; 11 nucleotides agree with TRBD2. CDR1 is ENHRY and CDR2 is SYGVKD in the germline V gene. CDR3 size: 13 residues. J lost 3 bases, V lost 10 bases, and 3 bases had no gene match.

The chain recombines TRBV5-1 with TRBJ1-2; 10 bases line up with TRBD1. V shed 3 bases and J 8 bases; nucleotides not matched to a gene: 7. Germline CDR1 SGHRS, CDR2 YFSETQ. The CDR3 loop spans 14 amino acids. CDR3 in DNA: TGCGCCAGCAGCTCCGAAGGACAGGGGGAAGGCTACACCTTC. Translated: CASSSEGQGEGYTF.

The J gene is TRBJ1-2, the V gene TRBV6-1, with D tentatively TRBD1 (5 bases). Trimming left V 7 bases short and J 7 bases short, with 19 bases between. Germline assignment: CDR1 MNHNS and CDR2 SASEGT. The CDR3 contains 14 residues. The CDR3 bases are TGTGCCAGCAACCGGGGTTTGGGACTGGGTGGCTACACCTTC. Translating it yields CASNRGLGLGGYTF.

J is TRBJ2-3 and V is TRBV6-6; D call uncertain. The CDR3 extends over 14 amino acids. V gave up 2 bases and J gave up 2 bases, with 8 bases separating them. From germline, CDR1 is MNHNY and CDR2 SVGAGI (reference sequence). CDR3 DNA: TGTGCCAGCAGTTACGACTGGACCACAGATACGCAGTATTTT. Translated, it gives CASSYDWTTDTQYF.

The chain joins TRBV6-6 to TRBJ2-5; D call uncertain. The germline V gene has CDR1 MNHNY and CDR2 SVGAGI (reference sequence). V was trimmed by 2 bases and J by 4 bases, leaving 8 bases between them. CDR3 length equals 13 residues. The DNA of the CDR3 is TGTGCCAGCAGTTACGGTCCACCAGAGACCCAGTACTTC. It specifies CASSYGPPETQYF.